Given below is one T cell receptor beta chain in context. The method was immunoSEQ multiplex PCR; TCRdb's version includes in-frame clones alone and lacks a portion of them. The sample consists of approximately 11,000 clones, over 75% of them appearing once. The data derive from a study of sequential checkpoint blockade in melanoma. Study summary: First-line arms were nivolumab then ipilimumab, or the reverse, randomized 1:1.

The sample's treatment: randomized to nivolumab then ipilimumab (arm A) or the reverse (arm B). Sorted cells were live CD3+CD8+, lacking CD19 and CD56, from PBMCs. V lost 7 bases to trimming and J lost 4 bases; unmatched junction nucleotides: 10. In germline, CDR1 is SNHLY, CDR2 FYNNEI. CDR3 length: 15 amino acids. This clonotype was obtained from a human donor with melanoma. This chain connects TRBV2 to TRBJ1-2; TRBD1 agrees at 9 bases. Here the sequenced sample was CD8+ T cells sorted from blood (inferred from file names), taken from a patient given nivolumab and ipilimumab in sequence. CDR3 nucleotide sequence: TGTGCCAGCAACCTGGCCGGGACAGGGTCCTATGGCTACACCTTC. This gives the protein CASNLAGTGSYGYTF.